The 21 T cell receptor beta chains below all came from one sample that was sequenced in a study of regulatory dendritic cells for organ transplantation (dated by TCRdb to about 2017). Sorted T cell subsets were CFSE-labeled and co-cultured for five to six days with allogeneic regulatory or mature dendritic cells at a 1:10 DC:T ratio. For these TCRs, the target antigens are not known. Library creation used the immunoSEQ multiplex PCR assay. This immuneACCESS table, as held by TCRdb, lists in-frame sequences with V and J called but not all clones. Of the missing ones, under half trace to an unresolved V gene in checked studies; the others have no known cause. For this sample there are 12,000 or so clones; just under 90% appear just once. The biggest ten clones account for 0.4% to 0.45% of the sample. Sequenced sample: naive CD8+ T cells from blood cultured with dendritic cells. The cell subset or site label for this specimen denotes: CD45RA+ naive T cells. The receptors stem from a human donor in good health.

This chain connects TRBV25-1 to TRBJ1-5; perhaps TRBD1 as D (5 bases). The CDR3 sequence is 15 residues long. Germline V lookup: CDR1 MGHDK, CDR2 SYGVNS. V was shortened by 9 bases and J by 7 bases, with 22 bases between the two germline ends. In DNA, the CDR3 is TGTGCCAGGGGTTGTCGTGGGGGGGTAAACCAGCCCCAGCATTTT. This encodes CARGCRGGVNQPQHF.

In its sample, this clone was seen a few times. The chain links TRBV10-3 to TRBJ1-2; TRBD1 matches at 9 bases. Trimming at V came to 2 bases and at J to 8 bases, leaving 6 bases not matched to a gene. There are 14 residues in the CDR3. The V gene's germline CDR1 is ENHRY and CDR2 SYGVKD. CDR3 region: CAISEPDRGEGYTF. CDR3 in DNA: TGTGCCATCAGTGAGCCGGACAGGGGAGAAGGCTACACCTTC.

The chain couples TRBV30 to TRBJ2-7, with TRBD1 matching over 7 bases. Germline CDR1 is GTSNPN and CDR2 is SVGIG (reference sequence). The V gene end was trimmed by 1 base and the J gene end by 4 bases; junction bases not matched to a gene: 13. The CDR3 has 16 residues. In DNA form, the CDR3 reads TGTGCCTGGAGTGAGCAAGGACAGGCCTTTCGATACGAGCAGTACTTC. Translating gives CAWSEQGQAFRYEQYF.

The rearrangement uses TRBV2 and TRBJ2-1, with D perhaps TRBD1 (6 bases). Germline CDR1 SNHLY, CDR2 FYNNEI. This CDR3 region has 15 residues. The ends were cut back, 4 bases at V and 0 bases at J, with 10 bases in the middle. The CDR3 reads CASSALDSSYNEQFF. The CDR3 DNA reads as TGTGCCAGCAGTGCATTGGACAGCTCCTACAATGAGCAGTTCTTC.

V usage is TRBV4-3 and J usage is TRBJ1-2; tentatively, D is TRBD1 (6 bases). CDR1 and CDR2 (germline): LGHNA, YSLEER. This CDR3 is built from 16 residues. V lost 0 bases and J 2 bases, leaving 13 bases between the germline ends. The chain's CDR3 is CASSQDYGGPNYGYTF. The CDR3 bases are TGCGCCAGCAGCCAAGATTACGGGGGGCCCAACTATGGCTACACCTTC.

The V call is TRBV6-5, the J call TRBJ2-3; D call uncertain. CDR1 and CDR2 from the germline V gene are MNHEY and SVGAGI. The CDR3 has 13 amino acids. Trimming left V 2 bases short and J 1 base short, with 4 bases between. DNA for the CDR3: TGTGCCAGCAGTTACAGAGGCACAGATACGCAGTATTTT. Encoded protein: CASSYRGTDTQYF.

The CDR3 sequence is CASSGGGTEAFF. The CDR3 nucleotides are TGTGCCAGCAGTGGGGGCGGCACTGAAGCTTTCTTT. The rearrangement uses TRBV27 and TRBJ1-1; maybe TRBD1 (6 bases). Trimming pared 5 bases from V and 4 bases from J, leaving 8 bases between. Germline CDR1 MNHEY, CDR2 SMNVEV (reference sequence). This CDR3 is built from 12 residues.

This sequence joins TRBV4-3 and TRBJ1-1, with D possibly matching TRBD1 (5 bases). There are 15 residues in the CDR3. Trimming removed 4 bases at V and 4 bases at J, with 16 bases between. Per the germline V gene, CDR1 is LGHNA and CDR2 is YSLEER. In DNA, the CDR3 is TGCGCCAGCAGCCCTAATATACCGGACATCACTGAAGCTTTCTTT. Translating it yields CASSPNIPDITEAFF.

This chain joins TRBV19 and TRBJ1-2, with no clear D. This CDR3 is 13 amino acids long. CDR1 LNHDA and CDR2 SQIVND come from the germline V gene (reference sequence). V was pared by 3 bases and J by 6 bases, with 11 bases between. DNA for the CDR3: TGTGCCAGTAGTATCCCGGGGATGAATGGCTACACCTTC. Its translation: CASSIPGMNGYTF.

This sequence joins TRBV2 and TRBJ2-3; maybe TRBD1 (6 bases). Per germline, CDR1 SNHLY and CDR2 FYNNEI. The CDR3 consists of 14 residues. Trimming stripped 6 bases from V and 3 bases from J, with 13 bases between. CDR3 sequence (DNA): TGTGCCAGCAGCTCCGGACAGAGTACAGATACGCAGTATTTT. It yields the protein CASSSGQSTDTQYF.

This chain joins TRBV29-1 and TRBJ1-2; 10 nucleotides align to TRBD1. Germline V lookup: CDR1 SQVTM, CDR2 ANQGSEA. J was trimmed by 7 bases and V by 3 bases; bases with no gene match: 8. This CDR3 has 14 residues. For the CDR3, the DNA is TGCAGCGTTGACGGTAGACAGGGGGCGCTTGGCTACACCTTC. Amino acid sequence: CSVDGRQGALGYTF. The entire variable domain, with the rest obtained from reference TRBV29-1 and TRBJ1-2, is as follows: SAVISQKPSRDICQRGTSLTIQCQVDSQVTMMFWYRQQPGQSLTLIATANQGSEATYESGFVIDKFPISRPNLTFSTLTVSNMSPEDSSIYLCSVDGRQGALGYTFGSGTRLTVV.

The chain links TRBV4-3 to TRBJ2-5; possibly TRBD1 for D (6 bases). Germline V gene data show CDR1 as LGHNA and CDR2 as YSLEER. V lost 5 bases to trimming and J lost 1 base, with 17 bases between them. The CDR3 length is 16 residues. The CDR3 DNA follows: TGCGCCAGCAGCGAGGACCGGGACACGACCCAAGAGACCCAGTACTTC. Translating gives CASSEDRDTTQETQYF.

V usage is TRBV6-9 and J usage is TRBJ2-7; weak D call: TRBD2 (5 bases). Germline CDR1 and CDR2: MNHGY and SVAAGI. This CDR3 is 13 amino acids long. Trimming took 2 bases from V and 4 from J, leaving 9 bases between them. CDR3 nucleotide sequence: TGTGCCAGCAGTTATGCGGGCCAATACGAGCAGTACTTC. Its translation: CASSYAGQYEQYF.

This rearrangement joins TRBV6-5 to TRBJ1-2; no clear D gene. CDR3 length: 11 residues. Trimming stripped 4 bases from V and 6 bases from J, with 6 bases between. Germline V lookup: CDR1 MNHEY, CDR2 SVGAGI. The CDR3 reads CASSSGNGYTF. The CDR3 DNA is TGTGCCAGCAGTTCCGGTAATGGCTACACCTTC.

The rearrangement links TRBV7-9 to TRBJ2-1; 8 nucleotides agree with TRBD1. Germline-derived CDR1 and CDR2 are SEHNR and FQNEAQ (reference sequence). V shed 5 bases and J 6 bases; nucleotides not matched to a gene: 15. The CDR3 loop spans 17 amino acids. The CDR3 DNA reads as TGTGCCAGCAGCAGAACACCAAGGACAGGGAGATTCAATGAGCAGTTCTTC. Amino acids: CASSRTPRTGRFNEQFF.

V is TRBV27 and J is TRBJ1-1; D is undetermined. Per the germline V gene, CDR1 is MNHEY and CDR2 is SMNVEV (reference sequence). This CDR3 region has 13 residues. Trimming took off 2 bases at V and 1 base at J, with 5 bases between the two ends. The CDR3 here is CASSLVQNTEAFF. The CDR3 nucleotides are TGTGCCAGCAGTTTAGTCCAGAACACTGAAGCTTTCTTT.

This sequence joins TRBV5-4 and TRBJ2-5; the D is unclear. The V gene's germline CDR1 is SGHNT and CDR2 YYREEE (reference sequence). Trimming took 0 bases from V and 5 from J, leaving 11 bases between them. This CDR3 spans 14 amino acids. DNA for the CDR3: TGTGCCAGCAGCTTGGCTAGGCAGCAGGAGACCCAGTACTTC. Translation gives CASSLARQQETQYF.

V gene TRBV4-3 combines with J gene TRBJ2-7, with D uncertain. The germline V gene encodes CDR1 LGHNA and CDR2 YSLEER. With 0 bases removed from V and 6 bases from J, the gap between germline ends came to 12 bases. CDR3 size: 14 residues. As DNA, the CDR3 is TGCGCCAGCAGCCAAGACTTGGCTCGATCCGAGCAGTACTTC. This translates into CASSQDLARSEQYF.

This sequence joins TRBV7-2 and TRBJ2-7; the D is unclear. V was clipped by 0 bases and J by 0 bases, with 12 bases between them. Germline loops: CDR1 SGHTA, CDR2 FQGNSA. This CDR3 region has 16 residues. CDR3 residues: CASSLAMDVVSYEQYF. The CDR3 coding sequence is TGTGCCAGCAGCTTAGCAATGGATGTGGTCTCCTACGAGCAGTACTTC.

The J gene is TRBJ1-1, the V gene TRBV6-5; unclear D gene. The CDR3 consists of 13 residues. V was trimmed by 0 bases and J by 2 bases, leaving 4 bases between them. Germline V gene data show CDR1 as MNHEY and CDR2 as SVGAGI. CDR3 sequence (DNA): TGTGCCAGCAGTTACTCGAAAAACACTGAAGCTTTCTTT. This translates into CASSYSKNTEAFF.

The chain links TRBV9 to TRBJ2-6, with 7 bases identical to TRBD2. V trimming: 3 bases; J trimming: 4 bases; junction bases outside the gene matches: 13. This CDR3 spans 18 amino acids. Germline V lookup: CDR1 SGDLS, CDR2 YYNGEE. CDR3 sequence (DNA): TGTGCCAGCAGCGAACCCTCTTCTCCGGGGGGAGGGGCCAACGTCCTGACTTTC. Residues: CASSEPSSPGGGANVLTF.